Listed here are 9 T cell receptor beta chains from one sample, sequenced in a study of cytomegalovirus exposure and HLA in healthy donors. The primer mix had 60 Vbeta and 13 Jbeta primers. Here immunoSEQ multiplex PCR was the method, and the copy in TCRdb shows in-frame clones only, minus some. The table records under 200,000 clones, about 75% of them present only once. Sequenced material: PBMCs. These receptors came from a female donor in good health and CMV-seronegative.

This clone was seen a single time. The chain recombines TRBV5-1 with TRBJ1-1, with D possibly matching TRBD1 (5 bases). Trimming shortened V by 5 bases and J by 5 bases, and 19 bases separated the two germline ends. The germline V gene encodes CDR1 SGHRS and CDR2 YFSETQ. CDR3 length: 15 amino acids. This CDR3 reads CASRTYGGGPTEAFF. In nucleotides, the CDR3 is TGCGCCAGCAGGACGTACGGGGGGGGTCCAACTGAAGCTTTCTTT. The full variable domain, rest sourced from reference TRBV5-1 and TRBJ1-1, is KAGVTQTPRYLIKTRGQQVTLSCSPISGHRSVSWYQQTPGQGLQFLFEYFSETQRNKGNFPGRFSGRQFSNSRSEMNVSTLELGDSALYLCASRTYGGGPTEAFFGQGTRLTVV.

The chain links TRBV4-1 to TRBJ2-5; 10 nucleotides line up with TRBD1. V lost 9 bases to trimming and J lost 4 bases; unmatched junction nucleotides: 11. Germline lookup yields CDR1 MGHRA and CDR2 YSYEKL. The CDR3 totals 15 residues. The CDR3 region is CASSRTGGERETQYF. In DNA form, the CDR3 reads TGCGCCAGTTCGAGGACAGGGGGAGAACGAGAGACCCAGTACTTC.

This chain uses TRBV11-2 with TRBJ1-1, with D tentatively TRBD1 (6 bases). The CDR3 has 13 amino acids. Germline V gives CDR1 SGHAT, CDR2 FQNNGV. V was clipped by 1 base and J by 5 bases, with 8 bases between them. In nucleotides, the CDR3 is TGTGCCAGCAGCTTAGTACAGGGAACTGAAGCTTTCTTT. Amino acid sequence: CASSLVQGTEAFF.

The chain is built from TRBV19 and TRBJ2-7; D gene uncertain. Trimming removed 5 bases from V and 3 bases from J, with 17 bases in between. Germline V gives CDR1 LNHDA, CDR2 SQIVND (reference sequence). The CDR3 contains 15 residues. Here the CDR3 reads CASSLTPQDRYEQYF. The CDR3 bases are TGTGCCAGTAGTCTCACCCCCCAGGATCGCTACGAGCAGTACTTC.

V is TRBV4-1 and J is TRBJ1-1; 8 bases agree with TRBD1. The CDR3 totals 17 residues. Looked up from germline, CDR1 is MGHRA and CDR2 is YSYEKL. V was pared by 1 base and J by 4 bases, with 11 bases of the junction left unmatched. CDR3 sequence reads: CASSQGVGQDLSTEAFF. The CDR3 region has the DNA TGCGCCAGCAGCCAAGGTGTGGGACAGGACCTAAGCACTGAAGCTTTCTTT.

This chain joins TRBV7-3 and TRBJ2-1; 8 nucleotides agree with TRBD2. The CDR3 has 13 residues. Germline V lookup: CDR1 SGHTA, CDR2 FQGTGA. Trimming took 5 bases from V and 6 from J; bases not matched to a gene: 3. The DNA for the CDR3 is TGTGCCAGCAGCGCCGGGGGGGGCAATGAGCAGTTCTTC. This gives the protein CASSAGGGNEQFF.

The rearrangement links TRBV28 to TRBJ1-2; D uncertain. Germline V gives CDR1 MDHEN, CDR2 SYDVKM. V was trimmed by 6 bases and J by 8 bases, leaving 16 bases between them. This CDR3 has 13 residues. CDR3 nucleotide sequence: TGTGCCAGCAGATCCTCGGGTCCCATGGGCTACACCTTC. Its protein is CASRSSGPMGYTF.

For the CDR3, the DNA is TGTGCCTGGTCCCGGGACAGTACCTACGAGCAGTACTTC. This sequence encodes CAWSRDSTYEQYF. The genes are TRBV30 and TRBJ2-7; 7 bases align to TRBD1. V lost 5 bases to trimming and J lost 2 bases; unmatched junction nucleotides: 6. Germline values: CDR1 GTSNPN, CDR2 SVGIG (reference sequence). The CDR3 has 13 amino acids.

The chain links TRBV6-5 to TRBJ2-2; weak D call: TRBD1 (7 bases). V was cut by 2 bases and J by 6 bases, with 13 bases left in between. CDR1 is MNHEY, CDR2 SVGAGI, per germline. The CDR3 has 15 amino acids. The CDR3 reads CASSYGQGGSGELFF. The CDR3 DNA reads TGTGCCAGCAGTTACGGCCAGGGGGGATCCGGGGAGCTGTTTTTT.